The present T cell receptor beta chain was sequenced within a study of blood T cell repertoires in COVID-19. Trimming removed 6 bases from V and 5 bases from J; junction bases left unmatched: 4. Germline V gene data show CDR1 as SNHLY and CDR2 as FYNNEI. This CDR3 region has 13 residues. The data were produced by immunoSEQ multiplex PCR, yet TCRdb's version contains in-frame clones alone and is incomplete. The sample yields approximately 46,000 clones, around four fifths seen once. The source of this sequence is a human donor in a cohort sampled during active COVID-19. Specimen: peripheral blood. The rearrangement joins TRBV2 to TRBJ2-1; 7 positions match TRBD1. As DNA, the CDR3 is TGTGCCAGCAGCCTGACAGGGAACAATGAGCAGTTCTTC. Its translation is CASSLTGNNEQFF.